Below are 4 T cell receptor beta chains sequenced from a single sample in a study of CXCR3-negative and CXCR3-positive naive CD8 T cells. UMI-labeled 5' RACE yielded the TRB cDNA libraries. From the 5' RACE reads, TCRdb lists one entry per CDR3 protein and no DNA. This sample's clone table lists 100,000 to 150,000 distinct CDR3 sequences. The sequenced sample consisted of naive CXCR3- CD8+ T cells from blood. Subset noted: CD45RO-CCR7+CD27+CD95- naive CD8+ T cells lacking CXCR3 (TNR3-). The receptors originated from a human donor in good health. Some clones in this sample may be carry-over from other donors' samples.

This rearrangement joins TRBV6-2 or TRBV6-3 to TRBJ2-7; with no DNA, the TCRdb D assignment of TRBD2 cannot be verified. The CDR3 sequence is 15 residues long. Germline lookup yields CDR1 MNHEY and CDR2 SVGEGT. CDR3 protein: CASSPRNGRLYEQYF.

The genes are TRBV6-6 and TRBJ2-2. The CDR3 sequence is 14 residues long. Germline lookup yields CDR1 MNHNY and CDR2 SVGAGI (reference sequence). The CDR3 sequence is CASSYIGYTGELFF.

V and J are TRBV12-3 or TRBV12-4 and TRBJ2-7; the D gene TCRdb calls, TRBD1, cannot be checked with no DNA. The CDR3 totals 13 residues. The CDR3 sequence: CASSPSPHYEQYF.

This chain connects TRBV7-6 to TRBJ2-7. The CDR3 length is 13 residues. Germline-derived CDR1 and CDR2 are SGHVS and FNYEAQ. The CDR3 loop is CASSLAPYYEQYF.